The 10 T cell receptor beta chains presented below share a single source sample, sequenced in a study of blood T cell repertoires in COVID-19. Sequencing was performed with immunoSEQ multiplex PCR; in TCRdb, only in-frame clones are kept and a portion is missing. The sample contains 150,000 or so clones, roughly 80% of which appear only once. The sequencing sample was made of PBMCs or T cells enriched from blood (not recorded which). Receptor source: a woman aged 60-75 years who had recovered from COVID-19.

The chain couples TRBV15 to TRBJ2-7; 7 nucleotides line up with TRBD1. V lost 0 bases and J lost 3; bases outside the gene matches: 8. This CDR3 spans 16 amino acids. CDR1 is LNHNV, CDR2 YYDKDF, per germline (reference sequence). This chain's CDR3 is CATSRDRGQWSYEQYF. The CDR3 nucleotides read TGTGCCACCAGCAGAGATCGGGGACAGTGGAGCTACGAGCAGTACTTC.

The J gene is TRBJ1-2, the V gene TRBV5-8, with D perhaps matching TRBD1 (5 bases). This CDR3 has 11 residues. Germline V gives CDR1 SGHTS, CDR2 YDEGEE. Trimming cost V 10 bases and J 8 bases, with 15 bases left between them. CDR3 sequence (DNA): TGTGCCTCCACGGCCGGGGGAGGCTACACCTTC. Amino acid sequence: CASTAGGGYTF.

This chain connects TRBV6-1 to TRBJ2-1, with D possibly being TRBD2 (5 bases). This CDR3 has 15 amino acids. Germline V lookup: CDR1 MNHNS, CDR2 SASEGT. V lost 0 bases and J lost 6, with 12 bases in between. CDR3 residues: CASSEAEAGFNEQFF. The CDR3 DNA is TGTGCCAGCAGTGAAGCGGAGGCAGGCTTCAATGAGCAGTTCTTC.

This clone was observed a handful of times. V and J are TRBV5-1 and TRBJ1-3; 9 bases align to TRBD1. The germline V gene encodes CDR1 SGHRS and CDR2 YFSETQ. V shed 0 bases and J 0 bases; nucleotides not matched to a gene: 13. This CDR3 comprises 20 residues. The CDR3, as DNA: TGCGCCAGCAGCTTGGCCCCAAAGTCGACAGGGGGAGGCTCTGGAAACACCATATATTTT. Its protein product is CASSLAPKSTGGGSGNTIYF.

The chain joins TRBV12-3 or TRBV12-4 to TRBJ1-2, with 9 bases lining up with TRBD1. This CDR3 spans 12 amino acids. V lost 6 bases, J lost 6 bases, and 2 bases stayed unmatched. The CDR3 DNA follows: TGTGCCAGCAGCACAGGGGGCGATGGCTACACCTTC. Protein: CASSTGGDGYTF.

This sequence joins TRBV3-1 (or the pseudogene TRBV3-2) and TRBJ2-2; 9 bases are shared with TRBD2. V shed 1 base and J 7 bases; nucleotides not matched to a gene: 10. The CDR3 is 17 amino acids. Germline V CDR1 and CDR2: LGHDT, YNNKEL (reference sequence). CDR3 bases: TGTGCCAGCAGCCAAGTGCTGGCGGGGGGGTTCGACGGGGAGCTGTTTTTT. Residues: CASSQVLAGGFDGELFF.

The CDR3 region has the DNA TGTGCCAGCAGCTTAGCGGGGTCCGGCACAGATACGCAGTATTTT. It is translated as CASSLAGSGTDTQYF. The chain uses TRBV11-2 and TRBJ2-3; maybe TRBD2 (5 bases). Looked up from germline, CDR1 is SGHAT and CDR2 is FQNNGV. The CDR3 has 15 amino acids. Trimming shortened V by 1 base and J by 1 base, and 9 bases separated the two germline ends.

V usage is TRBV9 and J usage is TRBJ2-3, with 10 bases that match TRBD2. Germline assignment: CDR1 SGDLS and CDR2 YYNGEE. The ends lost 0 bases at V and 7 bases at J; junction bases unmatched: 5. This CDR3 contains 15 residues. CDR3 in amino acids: CASSVALAGMYTQYF. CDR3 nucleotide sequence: TGTGCCAGCAGCGTAGCACTAGCGGGGATGTATACGCAGTATTTT.

The CDR3 DNA reads as TGTGCCAGCAGCTTAGTTAGGGACAGGGTGACTGGGGCCAACGTCCTGACTTTC. Translation: CASSLVRDRVTGANVLTF. V gene TRBV11-3 combines with J gene TRBJ2-6; 9 bases match TRBD1. The V segment lost 1 base and the J segment 2 bases; nucleotides outside the gene matches: 6. Germline-derived CDR1 and CDR2 are SGHNT and YENEEA. The CDR3 has 18 residues.

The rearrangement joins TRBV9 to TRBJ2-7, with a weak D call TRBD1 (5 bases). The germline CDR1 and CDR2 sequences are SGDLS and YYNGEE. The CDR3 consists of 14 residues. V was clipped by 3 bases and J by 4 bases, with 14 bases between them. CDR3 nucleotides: TGTGCCAGCAGCGAGGGGCAGGGAAAGTACGAGCAGTACTTC. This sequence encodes CASSEGQGKYEQYF. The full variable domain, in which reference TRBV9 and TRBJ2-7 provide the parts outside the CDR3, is DSGVTQTPKHLITATGQRVTLRCSPRSGDLSVYWYQQSLDQGLQFLIQYYNGEERAKGNILERFSAQQFPDLHSELNLSSLELGDSALYFCASSEGQGKYEQYFGPGTRLTVT.